This TCR beta chain stems from a study of read filtering for tumor transcriptome and immune sequencing. Whole-study context: Among patients, 17 to 20 were male and around 13 female, aged about 40 to 90 (mean approximately 60). After DNase treatment, RNA was made into whole-transcriptome libraries.

Comments on this clonotype: Its target is not known. A read error may account for a junction end that differs from germline.

The library was built from roughly 400 ng RNA with molecular barcoded adaptors for alpha/delta and beta/gamma chains. MiXCR, applied by TCRdb to the reads, yields one record per CDR3 protein. The table records 90,000 to 95,000 distinct CDR3 sequences, 20% to 25% of them present only once. The study's findings and limits: Even smaller IR-seq throughput identified most shared clonotypes. Single-read clonotypes: roughly four fifths of IR-seq clonotypes (roughly 3.5% of reads), 65% to 75% of RNA-seq clonotypes (44.6% of reads).

The CDR3 loop spans 12 amino acids. Germline lookup yields CDR1 MNHNS and CDR2 SASEGT. The TCR originated in a donor aged 40 or older with multiple myeloma. Sequencing input: a population of CD138-negative cells sorted from bone marrow. This chain joins TRBV6-1 and TRBJ1-1; D not resolved. The CDR3 DNA reads as TGTGCCAACAGTGAATGGCCATCTGAAGCTTTCTTT. Its protein product is CANSEWPSEAFF.